This T cell receptor beta chain came from a study of T cells after yellow fever vaccination. Study-wide findings and caveats: Detected again after the booster were most primary-vaccination clones, at 95% to 96% CD4 and 80% to 90% CD8.

There are 11 residues in the CDR3. Germline V gives CDR1 KGHDR, CDR2 SFDVKD. Trimming took 12 bases from V and 9 from J, leaving 14 bases between them. Comment on this clonotype: What it recognizes is unknown.

MiXCR was run by TCRdb on the 5' RACE reads, yielding one entry per CDR3 protein. The sample includes fewer than 100,000 distinct CDR3 sequences, 5.8% of them seen just once. This sample comprised CD8+ T cells sorted from PBMCs, obtained 10 days after the yellow fever booster vaccination. The TCR sequence derives from a man aged 18 to 29 who received the YFV17D yellow fever vaccine. This chain connects TRBV24-1 to TRBJ2-1; D is uncertain. CDR3 bases: TGTGCCTCGGCCGATGACATTGAGCAGTTCTTC. This gives the protein CASADDIEQFF.